This T cell receptor beta chain was identified in a study of blood T cells in healthy people across ages. Study observations and caveats: Per million T cells, TCR beta diversity dropped roughly linearly as age increased.

Sample-barcoded 5' priming and a J-beta primer mix drove a second PCR of 7 to 11 cycles. Carrying 12 random nucleotides, a template-switch adaptor labeled each individual cDNA molecule. Sequencing of every sample gave 2.5 million or more CDR3-containing paired-end reads. Each CDR3 protein is one row after TCRdb ran MiXCR on the 5' RACE reads. The sample records approximately 900,000 distinct CDR3 sequences, just under 30% being singletons. This clonotype was seen at least ten times. Antigen specificity is unknown. Germline values: CDR1 SGHVS, CDR2 FNYEAQ. Trimming left V 4 bases short and J 5 bases short, with 21 bases between. This CDR3 region has 16 residues. These same records also appear under a second study, on T cells of mothers and their children. That publication notes: cDNA was made from all extracted RNA, roughly 1.4 ug per 15 ul.

The sequenced sample consisted of blood. The sequence came from a woman aged 40 to 49 in good health. V and J are TRBV7-6 and TRBJ2-7; a weak D match, TRBD1 (7 bases). This CDR3 reads CASSSPVGGGVDEQYF. For the CDR3, the DNA is TGTGCCAGCAGCTCTCCCGTTGGAGGGGGCGTCGACGAGCAGTACTTC.